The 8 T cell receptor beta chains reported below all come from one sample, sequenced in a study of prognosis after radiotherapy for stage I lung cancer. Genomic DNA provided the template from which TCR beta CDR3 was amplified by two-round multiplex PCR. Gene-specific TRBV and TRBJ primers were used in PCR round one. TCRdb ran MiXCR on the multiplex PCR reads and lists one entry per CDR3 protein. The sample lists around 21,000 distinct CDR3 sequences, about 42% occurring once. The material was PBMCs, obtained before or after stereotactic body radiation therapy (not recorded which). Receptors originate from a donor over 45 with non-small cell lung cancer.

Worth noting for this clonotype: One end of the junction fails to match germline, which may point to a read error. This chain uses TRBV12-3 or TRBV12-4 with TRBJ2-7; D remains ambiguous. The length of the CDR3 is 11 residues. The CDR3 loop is CASSLLYERYF. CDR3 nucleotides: TGTGCCAGCAGTTTACTTTACGAGCGGTACTTC.

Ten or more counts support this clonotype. The CDR3 DNA follows: TGTGCCAGCAGTTACGACGGGGCGGGGGGTGGAAACACCATATATTTT. As protein: CASSYDGAGGGNTIYF. The chain has TRBV6-9 and TRBJ1-3; weak D call: TRBD1 (5 bases). CDR1 is MNHGY and CDR2 is SVAAGI in the germline V gene. The CDR3 is made up of 16 amino acids. V was pared by 3 bases and J by 3 bases, with 15 bases between.

CDR3 nucleotide sequence: TGTGCCAGCAGTACTACTAGCGGGGGGCCTTACGAGCAGTACTTC. Protein: CASSTTSGGPYEQYF. This chain joins TRBV6-1 and TRBJ2-7; 12 bases are shared with TRBD2. The V segment lost 5 bases and the J segment 4 bases; nucleotides outside the gene matches: 6. CDR3 size: 15 residues. Per germline, CDR1 MNHNS and CDR2 SASEGT.

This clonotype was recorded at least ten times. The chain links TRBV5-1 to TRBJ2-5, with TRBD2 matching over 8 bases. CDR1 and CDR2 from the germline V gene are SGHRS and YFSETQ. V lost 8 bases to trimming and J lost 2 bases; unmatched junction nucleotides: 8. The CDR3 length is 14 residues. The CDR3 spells CASSGNREQETQYF. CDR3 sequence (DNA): TGCGCCAGTAGCGGGAACAGGGAACAAGAGACCCAGTACTTC.

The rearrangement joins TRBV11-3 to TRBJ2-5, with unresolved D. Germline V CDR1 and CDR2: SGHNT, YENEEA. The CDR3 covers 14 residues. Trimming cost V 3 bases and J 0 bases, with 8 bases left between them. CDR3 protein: CASSFRRYQETQYF. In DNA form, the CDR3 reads TGTGCCAGCAGCTTCAGACGCTACCAAGAGACCCAGTACTTC.

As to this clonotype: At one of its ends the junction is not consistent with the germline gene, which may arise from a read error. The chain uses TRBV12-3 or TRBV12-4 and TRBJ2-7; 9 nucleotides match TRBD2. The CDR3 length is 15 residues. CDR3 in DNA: TGTGCCAGTACTCCTAGCGGGATTATGTCCTACGAGCAGTGCTTC. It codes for CASTPSGIMSYEQCF.

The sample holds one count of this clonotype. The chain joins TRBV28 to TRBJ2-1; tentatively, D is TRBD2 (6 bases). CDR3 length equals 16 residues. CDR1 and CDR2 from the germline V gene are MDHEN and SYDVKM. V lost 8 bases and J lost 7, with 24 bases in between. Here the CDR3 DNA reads TGTGCCAGCTCGCGACCCGGGACTCCTTACCTGAATGAGCAGTTCTTC. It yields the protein CASSRPGTPYLNEQFF.

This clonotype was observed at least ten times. CDR3 in amino acids: CASSIGLRETQYF. CDR3 in DNA: TGTGCCAGTAGTATCGGGTTGCGGGAGACCCAGTACTTC. The V call is TRBV19, the J call TRBJ2-5; D gene uncertain. CDR1 is LNHDA and CDR2 is SQIVND in the germline V gene (reference sequence). V was pared by 3 bases and J by 5 bases, with 10 bases between. The CDR3 contains 13 residues.